These T cell receptor beta chains were read from a single sample in a study of vaccination and CD4 T cells after COVID-19. What these receptors recognize is not known. TCRdb reanalysed the PCR reads using MiXCR and keeps one entry per CDR3 protein. The sample gives 6,000 to 8,500 distinct CDR3 sequences, 73% of which show up once; approximately 15% is in the top ten. What was sequenced was CD4+ T cells from blood, cultured in vitro. Every receptor here comes from a human donor who had recovered from COVID-19. Each CDR3 is given with its conserved first and last residue.

TRBV7-2	TRBJ2-1	CASSLGSRLAYNEQFF
TRBV6-2/TRBV6-3	TRBJ2-7	CASSGLGALSEQYF
TRBV9	TRBJ2-2	CASSAAGTRNTGELFF
TRBV20-1	TRBJ2-3	CSATLTVSTDTQYF
TRBV24-1	TRBJ1-2	CATSERTGANYGYTF
TRBV15	TRBJ1-5	CATSRGRKGSVGNQPQHF
TRBV7-3	TRBJ2-2	CASSPRTSGRTGELFF
TRBV7-8	TRBJ2-3	CASSPRTDTQYF
TRBV20-1	TRBJ2-1	CSARDGQRERSNEQFF
TRBV6-5	TRBJ2-7	CASSYSTGPDEQYF
TRBV7-2	TRBJ1-6	CASSLGGQGGSPLHF
TRBV5-6	TRBJ1-2	CASSLLTVGYGYTF
TRBV7-8	TRBJ2-5	CASSLRPRLAPTGAQYF
TRBV12-5	TRBJ1-2	CASGTSTGEGYTF
TRBV19	TRBJ2-2	CASSIGGAMDTGELFF
TRBV30	TRBJ2-5	CAWSGGAQETQYF
TRBV20-1	TRBJ1-2	CSAPPGLEGYTF
TRBV7-2	TRBJ2-7	CASSLRRGPSYEQYF
TRBV28	TRBJ2-1	CASSDPSRGQGRYEQFF
TRBV11-3	TRBJ2-5	CASGQGYETQYF
TRBV20-1	TRBJ1-2	CSATGAAPSFGYTF